This T cell receptor beta chain originates from a study of tumor-infiltrating lymphocytes in primary liver carcinoma. The approximately 17-34 mg bulk tissue piece was not sorted before simultaneous RNA and DNA extraction. A primer matching the constant region was used to make TCR beta cDNA from approximately 0.45 ug of total RNA. Slightly modified ARM-PCR, run as three nested multiplex PCR rounds, produced the TCR beta libraries. PCR rounds one and two used TRBV1-TRBV30 forward primers with a C-beta reverse primer for about 11 cycles each. TCRdb recomputed calls from the multiplex PCR reads with MiXCR, one row per CDR3 protein. The data show about 130,000 distinct CDR3 sequences, 60% to 75% seen once. As to this clonotype: A read error is likely, as this CDR3 ends without the conserved phenylalanine or tryptophan.

From germline, CDR1 is SGHAT and CDR2 FQNNGV. The CDR3 loop spans 13 amino acids. The source material was liver tumor tissue from sampling region 3. Regarding subset: tumor region T3, left-lateral pole. This receptor was obtained from a woman aged 55-69 years with primary liver carcinoma and hepatitis B virus infection. The J gene is TRBJ2-5, the V gene TRBV11-2; TRBD1 matches at 7 bases. The CDR3 spells CGSSLQGLETQYL. The CDR3 DNA follows: TGTGGCAGCAGCTTACAGGGGCTAGAGACCCAGTACTTA.